The rows below give T cell receptor beta chains drawn from one sample of a study of OX40 agonist ivuxolimab in advanced cancers. Clones were sequenced by immunoSEQ multiplex PCR, and TCRdb holds only the in-frame ones, with some missing. Found here are more than 45,000 clones, approximately 77% of them singletons; the top ten hold approximately 2.6%. The sample here was CD4+ or CD8+ T cells sorted from blood, taken in a trial of the OX40 agonist ivuxolimab. The receptor set was obtained from an adult with an advanced solid tumor such as melanoma, head and neck, liver or kidney cancer. The CDR3 runs from the conserved cysteine through the conserved F or W. D genes are given only for firm matches. Where a row states a size, it is once, few, many or the class of an expanded clone; other rows omit it.

j_call clone_size v_call d_call cdr3_aa cdr3_nt
TRBJ2-2 . TRBV25-1 . CASRPDGETGELFF TGTGCCAGCAGACCCGATGGCGAGACCGGGGAGCTGTTTTTT
TRBJ2-7 few TRBV2 . CASSDPHYEQYF TGTGCCAGCAGTGACCCACACTACGAGCAGTACTTC
TRBJ1-4 . TRBV4-2 . CASSSGQPNEKLFF TGTGCCAGCAGCTCGGGACAACCGAATGAAAAACTGTTTTTT
TRBJ2-1 few TRBV5-1 TRBD2 CASSFSGRTGNEQFF TGCGCCAGCAGCTTCAGCGGGAGGACCGGGAATGAGCAGTTCTTC
TRBJ2-3 . TRBV7-2 TRBD2 CASSQLAGGADTQYF TGTGCCAGCAGCCAATTAGCGGGAGGGGCAGATACGCAGTATTTT
TRBJ1-4 . TRBV11-2 TRBD1 CASSTLTGSIEKLFF TGTGCCAGCAGCACCCTGACAGGGAGTATAGAAAAACTGTTTTTT
TRBJ2-6 . TRBV7-8 . CASSLTGRSGANVLTF TGTGCCAGCAGCTTGACTGGGCGCTCTGGGGCCAACGTCCTGACTTTC
TRBJ2-7 . TRBV7-9 TRBD1 CASSSLIGTGRSEQYF TGTGCCAGCAGCTCACTGATCGGGACAGGGAGATCCGAGCAGTACTTC
TRBJ1-2 . TRBV28 . CASSLFGGLGYTF TGTGCCAGCAGTTTATTCGGGGGCTTGGGCTACACCTTC
TRBJ2-2 few TRBV10-1 . CASSEFETFARTGELFF TGCGCCAGCAGTGAGTTCGAGACCTTTGCCCGGACCGGGGAGCTGTTTTTT
TRBJ2-1 . TRBV7-2 . CASSPGRGGLQFF TGTGCCAGCAGCCCAGGTCGTGGGGGTTTGCAGTTCTTC
TRBJ2-7 once TRBV11-2 TRBD1 CASSPGTGDYEQYF TGTGCCAGCAGCCCCGGGACAGGGGACTACGAGCAGTACTTC
TRBJ1-2 few TRBV28 TRBD1 CASTNRGYGYTF TGTGCCAGCACCAACAGGGGTTACGGCTACACCTTC
TRBJ1-1 . TRBV10-1 . CASSESPHQLGQAFF TGCGCCAGCAGCGAGTCTCCCCACCAGCTGGGACAAGCTTTCTTT
TRBJ2-3 . TRBV2 . CASSEGSGTDTQYF TGTGCCAGCAGTGAAGGCTCAGGCACAGATACGCAGTATTTT
TRBJ2-5 . TRBV27 . CASSLGGGAETQYF TGTGCCAGCAGTTTAGGGGGGGGCGCAGAGACCCAGTACTTC
TRBJ1-6 few TRBV27 . CASSLGGAPNSPLHF TGTGCCAGCAGTTTGGGCGGAGCTCCCAATTCACCCCTCCACTTT
TRBJ2-4 . TRBV5-4 TRBD2 CASRIAGENIQYF TGTGCCAGCAGGATAGCGGGGGAAAACATTCAGTACTTC
TRBJ2-2 . TRBV11-3 . CASSLVPANTGELFF TGTGCCAGCAGCTTAGTGCCCGCGAACACCGGGGAGCTGTTTTTT
TRBJ1-5 few TRBV6-1 . CASSEGGGGSNQPQHF TGTGCCAGCAGTGAAGGTGGGGGGGGAAGCAATCAGCCCCAGCATTTT
TRBJ2-7 . TRBV9 . CASSVGTRGYEQYF TGTGCCAGCAGCGTGGGGACTCGCGGCTACGAGCAGTACTTC
TRBJ1-1 . TRBV4-1 . CASSHDWNPNTEAFF TGCGCCAGCAGCCATGACTGGAACCCCAACACTGAAGCTTTCTTT
TRBJ1-3 . TRBV10-3 . CALAASSGNTIYF TGTGCCCTCGCGGCTAGCTCTGGAAACACCATATATTTT
TRBJ1-2 . TRBV6-5 . CASSSGRGNYGYTF TGTGCCAGCAGTTCTGGCAGGGGTAACTATGGCTACACCTTC
TRBJ1-5 . TRBV6-1 . CASSVATSNQPQHF TGTGCCAGCAGTGTTGCGACCTCCAATCAGCCCCAGCATTTT
TRBJ2-7 . TRBV12-5 . CASGLGGGYEQYF TGTGCTAGTGGTTTGGGGGGTGGATACGAGCAGTACTTC